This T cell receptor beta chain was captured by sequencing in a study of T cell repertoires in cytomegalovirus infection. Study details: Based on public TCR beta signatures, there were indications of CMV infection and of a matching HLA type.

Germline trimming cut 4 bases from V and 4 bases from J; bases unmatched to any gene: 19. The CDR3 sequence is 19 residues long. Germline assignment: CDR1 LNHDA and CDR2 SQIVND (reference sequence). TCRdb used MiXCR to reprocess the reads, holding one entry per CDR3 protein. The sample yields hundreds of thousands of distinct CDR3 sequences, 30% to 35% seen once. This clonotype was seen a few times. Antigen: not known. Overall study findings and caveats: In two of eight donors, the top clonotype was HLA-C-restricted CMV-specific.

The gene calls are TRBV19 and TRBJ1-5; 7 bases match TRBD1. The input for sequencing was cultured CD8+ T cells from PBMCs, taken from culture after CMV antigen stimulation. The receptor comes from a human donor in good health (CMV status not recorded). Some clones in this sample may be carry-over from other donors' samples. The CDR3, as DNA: TGTGCCAGTAGTACTCAGACAGGGACTCTCACCACCTCTAATCAGCCCCAGCATTTT. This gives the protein CASSTQTGTLTTSNQPQHF.